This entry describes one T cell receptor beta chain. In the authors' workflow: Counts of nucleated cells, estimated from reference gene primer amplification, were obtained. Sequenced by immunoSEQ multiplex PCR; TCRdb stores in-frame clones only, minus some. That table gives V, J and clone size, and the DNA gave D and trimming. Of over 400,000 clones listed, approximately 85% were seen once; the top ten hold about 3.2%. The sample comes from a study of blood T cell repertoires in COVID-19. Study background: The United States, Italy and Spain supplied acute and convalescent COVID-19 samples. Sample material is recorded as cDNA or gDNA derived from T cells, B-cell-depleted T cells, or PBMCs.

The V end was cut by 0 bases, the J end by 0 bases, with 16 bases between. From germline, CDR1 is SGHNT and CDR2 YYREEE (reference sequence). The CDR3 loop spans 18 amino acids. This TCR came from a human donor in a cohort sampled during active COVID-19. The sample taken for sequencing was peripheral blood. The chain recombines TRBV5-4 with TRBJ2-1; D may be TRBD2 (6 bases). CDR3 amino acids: CASSLGLASLSSYNEQFF. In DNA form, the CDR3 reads TGTGCCAGCAGCTTGGGGCTAGCGAGCTTGAGCTCCTACAATGAGCAGTTCTTC.